One sample yielded the 19 T cell receptor beta chains listed below, sequenced in a study of OX40 agonist ivuxolimab in advanced cancers. Repertoires were generated with immunoSEQ multiplex PCR, while TCRdb's copy carries only in-frame clones and drops some. Found here are about 95,000 clones, about 85% of them singletons; the top ten hold approximately 4.2%. The input for sequencing was CD4+ or CD8+ T cells sorted from blood, taken in a trial of the OX40 agonist ivuxolimab. Receptor source: an adult with an advanced solid tumor such as melanoma, head and neck, liver or kidney cancer.

V and J are TRBV5-4 and TRBJ2-7, with 7 positions matching TRBD2. Unmatched junction bases numbered 3, after V lost 0 bases and J lost 3 bases. This CDR3 has 14 amino acids. Germline CDR1 and CDR2: SGHNT and YYREEE (reference sequence). This CDR3 is CASSLGGGGYEQYF. CDR3 nucleotides: TGTGCCAGCAGCTTGGGGGGGGGTGGCTACGAGCAGTACTTC.

The chain couples TRBV6-4 to TRBJ2-7, with TRBD1 matching 10 bases. After removal of 8 bases from V and 4 bases from J, the junction contained 14 bases not matched to a gene. Germline CDR1 MRHNA, CDR2 SNTAGT. The CDR3 spans 16 residues. CDR3 DNA sequence: TGTGCCAGCCTAACAACCGGGACAGGGGACCTATACGAGCAGTACTTC. It encodes CASLTTGTGDLYEQYF.

This chain links TRBV14 with TRBJ1-1; D is unresolved. The ends were cut back, 2 bases at V and 4 bases at J, with 11 bases in the middle. Germline CDR1 reads SGHDN; CDR2 reads FVKESK. The length of the CDR3 is 14 residues. In nucleotides, the CDR3 is TGTGCCAGCAGCCAATTTCAGTCGAGCACTGAAGCTTTCTTT. This sequence encodes CASSQFQSSTEAFF.

This chain links TRBV5-4 with TRBJ2-5; the match to TRBD2 covers 8 bases. The trim removed 0 bases at V and 1 base at J, leaving 5 bases unmatched. This CDR3 is built from 16 residues. The germline gives CDR1 SGHNT, CDR2 YYREEE (reference sequence). CDR3 sequence: CASSLEIAGIQETQYF. The CDR3 DNA reads as TGTGCCAGCAGCTTGGAAATAGCGGGAATCCAAGAGACCCAGTACTTC.

The chain uses TRBV19 and TRBJ1-1; D is unclear. V dropped 3 bases and J dropped 0 bases, with 8 bases sitting between them. Germline V lookup: CDR1 LNHDA, CDR2 SQIVND (reference sequence). This CDR3 comprises 14 residues. The CDR3 nucleotides are TGTGCCAGTAGTATCGAGGTCTTGAACACTGAAGCTTTCTTT. This codes for CASSIEVLNTEAFF.

The rearrangement uses TRBV9 and TRBJ2-1; TRBD2 aligns across 8 bases. The V gene's germline CDR1 is SGDLS and CDR2 YYNGEE. With 3 bases clipped from V and 5 bases from J, the junction kept 1 base outside the gene matches. CDR3 length: 13 amino acids. The CDR3 DNA reads as TGTGCCAGCAGCGAGCGGGAGAACAATGAGCAGTTCTTC. Translating it yields CASSERENNEQFF.

The chain uses TRBV11-2 and TRBJ1-6; D possibly corresponds to TRBD1 (5 bases). The V end was cut by 1 base, the J end by 10 bases, with 17 bases between. The CDR3 covers 16 residues. CDR1 is SGHAT and CDR2 is FQNNGV in the germline V gene. In nucleotides, the CDR3 is TGTGCCAGCAGCTTAGGGGGCCGGGGCCTCGGGTCACCCCTCCACTTT. This gives the protein CASSLGGRGLGSPLHF.

The chain is built from TRBV28 and TRBJ2-6; TRBD2 agrees at 7 bases. CDR1 and CDR2 (germline): MDHEN, SYDVKM. J was trimmed by 4 bases and V by 3 bases; bases with no gene match: 3. The CDR3 spans 15 residues. CDR3 in DNA: TGTGCCAGCAGTTTTAGCGGGCCCGGGGCCAACGTCCTGACTTTC. This gives the protein CASSFSGPGANVLTF.

CDR3 sequence (DNA): TGTGCCAGTGAGTCAGGGGGGGGATACAATGAGCAGTTCTTC. This gives the protein CASESGGGYNEQFF. This rearrangement joins TRBV19 to TRBJ2-1, with D perhaps matching TRBD1 or TRBD2 (7 bases each). V shed 8 bases and J shed 4 bases, with 15 bases lying between them. Germline assignment: CDR1 LNHDA and CDR2 SQIVND (reference sequence). CDR3 length: 14 amino acids.

The V and J genes are TRBV19 and TRBJ2-2; D remains ambiguous. Between the trimmed V and J ends, which lost 5 bases and 1 base, there was a span of 11 bases. Per the germline V gene, CDR1 is LNHDA and CDR2 is SQIVND (reference sequence). The CDR3 length is 15 residues. The CDR3 DNA is TGTGCCAGTAGTTTGACGACGGAGAACACCGGGGAGCTGTTTTTT. Translated: CASSLTTENTGELFF. Full variable domain (rest looked up from reference TRBV19 and TRBJ2-2): DGGITQSPKYLFRKEGQNVTLSCEQNLNHDAMYWYRQDPGQGLRLIYYSQIVNDFQKGDIAEGYSVSREKKESFPLTVTSAQKNPTAFYLCASSLTTENTGELFFGEGSRLTVL.

The rearrangement uses TRBV29-1 and TRBJ2-1; no definite D call. From germline, CDR1 is SQVTM and CDR2 ANQGSEA. The CDR3 has 13 residues. V was shortened by 0 bases and J by 10 bases, with 13 bases between the two germline ends. CDR3 residues: CSVEDWPSPEQFF. For the CDR3, the DNA is TGCAGCGTTGAAGATTGGCCGTCTCCGGAGCAGTTCTTC.

The chain employs TRBV7-6 and TRBJ1-4; D remains unclear. The germline V and J ends were trimmed by 5 bases and 5 bases, with 12 bases remaining between them. The CDR3 covers 14 residues. Germline V gene data show CDR1 as SGHVS and CDR2 as FNYEAQ. The CDR3 DNA reads as TGTGCCAGCAGCAAGGAACCTGGAAATGAAAAACTGTTTTTT. Translation: CASSKEPGNEKLFF.

This clone was detected a few times. V and J are TRBV7-9 and TRBJ1-2; D unresolved. This CDR3 has 12 residues. V was trimmed by 4 bases and J by 4 bases, leaving 7 bases between them. Looked up from germline, CDR1 is SEHNR and CDR2 is FQNEAQ (reference sequence). In nucleotides, the CDR3 is TGTGCCAGCAGCTCCCCAGGCTATGGCTACACCTTC. This codes for CASSSPGYGYTF.

The rearrangement joins TRBV6-5 to TRBJ2-7; the D gene is possibly TRBD1 (7 bases). CDR3 length equals 11 residues. Trimming stripped 10 bases from V and 4 bases from J, with 11 bases between. The germline gives CDR1 MNHEY, CDR2 SVGAGI. CDR3 residues: CATRGVYEQYF. The CDR3 region has the DNA TGTGCCACCAGGGGGGTTTACGAGCAGTACTTC.

This chain joins TRBV11-3 and TRBJ2-5; D remains unclear. The germline gives CDR1 SGHNT, CDR2 YENEEA. This CDR3 spans 14 amino acids. With 0 bases removed from V and 4 bases from J, the gap between germline ends came to 9 bases. The CDR3 sequence: CASSLDRGSETQYF. The CDR3 DNA sequence: TGTGCCAGCAGCTTAGATCGCGGATCAGAGACCCAGTACTTC. The whole variable domain, remainder taken from reference TRBV11-3 and TRBJ2-5, is EAGVVQSPRYKIIEKKQPVAFWCNPISGHNTLYWYLQNLGQGPELLIRYENEEAVDDSQLPKDRFSAERLKGVDSTLKIQPAELGDSAVYLCASSLDRGSETQYFGPGTRLLVL.

The chain combines TRBV2 with TRBJ2-3; D gene uncertain. This CDR3 region has 14 residues. V gave up 6 bases and J gave up 2 bases, with 12 bases separating them. The germline CDR1 and CDR2 sequences are SNHLY and FYNNEI. CDR3 amino acids: CASSYQPSTDTQYF. The CDR3 bases are TGTGCCAGCAGCTACCAACCCTCCACAGATACGCAGTATTTT.

This clone has a handful of counts. This sequence joins TRBV6-6 and TRBJ2-7, with D possibly matching TRBD2 (6 bases). The germline V gene encodes CDR1 MNHNY and CDR2 SVGAGI (reference sequence). The CDR3 runs 14 residues. Trimming took off 4 bases at V and 4 bases at J, with 14 bases between the two ends. The CDR3 protein is CASSSDGRPYEQYF. CDR3 nucleotides: TGTGCCAGCAGTTCGGACGGGAGACCTTACGAGCAGTACTTC.

The gene calls are TRBV9 and TRBJ2-2; D not resolved. The CDR3 sequence is 13 residues long. V gave up 4 bases and J gave up 5 bases, with 9 bases separating them. The germline gives CDR1 SGDLS, CDR2 YYNGEE. Written as DNA, the CDR3 is TGTGCCAGCAGCCCTTCCAGTACCGGGGAGCTGTTTTTT. This encodes CASSPSSTGELFF.

The rearrangement joins TRBV11-2 to TRBJ2-7, with a tentative D call TRBD2 (5 bases). With 2 bases removed from V and 4 bases from J, the gap between germline ends came to 18 bases. CDR1 is SGHAT and CDR2 is FQNNGV in the germline V gene. This CDR3 spans 16 amino acids. The chain's CDR3 is CASSLSLGSGVYEQYF. As DNA, the CDR3 is TGTGCCAGCAGCTTAAGCCTTGGGAGCGGCGTATACGAGCAGTACTTC.